This T cell receptor beta chain was recovered during a study of OX40 agonist ivuxolimab in advanced cancers. Looking at the study overall: Ivuxolimab was a fully human IgG2 agonistic monoclonal antibody targeting the costimulatory receptor OX40 (CD134). In the dose-escalation cohort, 65% to 90% of patients were male, and the mean age was approximately 60 years, with a range of roughly 23 to 85. Prior anti-PD-1, anti-PD-L1 or anti-CTLA-4 therapy was permitted, and approximately 40% of dose-escalation patients had received checkpoint inhibitors. Of the approximately 50 dose-escalation patients, hepatocellular carcinoma was present in 19, melanoma in around 15, renal cell carcinoma in 9 and head and neck cancer in 9. The paper describes the monotherapy dose-escalation part (N ≈ 52 patients) of the phase I trial of ivuxolimab. Peripheral TCRbeta sequencing aimed to test whether ivuxolimab altered TCR sequence diversity and caused clonal T-cell expansion. Intravenous ivuxolimab was administered to patients every 2 weeks at six dose levels: 0.01, 0.1, 0.3, 1.5, 3 and 10 mg/kg. Partial responses were achieved by three dose-escalation patients, of whom one had hepatocellular carcinoma and two had cutaneous melanoma.

The trial excluded patients who had a history of autoimmune disease or were on systemic immunosuppression. Peripheral blood for TCR sequencing was collected from all dose cohorts at baseline, on cycle 4 day 1, and on cycle 7 day 1. Samples came from an open-label, multicenter, first-in-human phase I dose-escalation trial of ivuxolimab. Adults with locally advanced or metastatic head and neck squamous cell, hepatocellular, melanoma or renal cell carcinoma were enrolled in the trial. CD4+ and CD8+ T cells were sorted separately from peripheral blood before TCR sequencing. Study-wide findings and limitations: The antigen specificity of the peripheral T cells that underwent clonal expansion was not determined. Low levels of normalized T-cell clonal expansion were also seen in some nonresponding patients. After ivuxolimab, more expanded clones were found on average in CD8+ T cells than in CD4+ T cells. At doses from 0.1 to 3.0 mg/kg, clonal expansion was seen in both CD4+ and CD8+ blood T cells between baseline and week 6. Partial responders in the 0.1-3.0 mg/kg groups had among the lowest normalized peripheral clonal expansion, especially among CD8+ T cells.

CDR3 length: 18 amino acids, cysteine to phenylalanine. The retained sequence is limited to the CDR3, 54 bases, with the frame set at the first base. V loses 2 bases of germline sequence and J loses 1 base, and the interval between the two ends is 18 bases. CDR1 and CDR2 are drawn from the germline V gene: SGHTA, FQGTGA. Comments on this clone: Its specific antigen is unknown. No base qualities exist here, and no much larger clone lies one base off it.

For sequencing of the TCRbeta CDR3 region, genomic DNA was extracted from the sorted cells. The immunoSEQ Assay was used to sequence the TCRbeta CDR3 regions. The table comes from immuneACCESS by way of TCRdb, which keeps in-frame sequences with V and J called. Part of the clones is missing from these tables; in studies checked, under half for an unresolved V gene and the rest for unknown reasons. For this sample the table gives some 64,000 clones, of which roughly nine tenths were detected only once. The top ten clonotypes cover about 19% of the sample. The origin of this receptor is an adult with an advanced solid tumor such as melanoma, head and neck, liver or kidney cancer. Recombination linked TRBV7-3 to TRBJ1-5; TRBD1 is perhaps the D gene, given 6 matching bases. Sequenced here: CD4+ or CD8+ T cells sorted from blood, sampled in a trial of the OX40 agonist ivuxolimab. The sequenced DNA: TGTGCCAGCAGCTTAGCGGCTTCCGGGGGGCAAAGCAATCAGCCCCAGCATTTT. This yields the protein CASSLAASGGQSNQPQHF. Reference TRBV7-3 and TRBJ1-5 genes cover what lies past the CDR3, so the full variable domain is GAGVSQTPSNKVTEKGKYVELRCDPISGHTALYWYRQSLGQGPEFLIYFQGTGAADDSGLPNDRFFAVRPEGSVSTLKIQRTERGDSAVYLCASSLAASGGQSNQPQHFGDGTRLSIL.